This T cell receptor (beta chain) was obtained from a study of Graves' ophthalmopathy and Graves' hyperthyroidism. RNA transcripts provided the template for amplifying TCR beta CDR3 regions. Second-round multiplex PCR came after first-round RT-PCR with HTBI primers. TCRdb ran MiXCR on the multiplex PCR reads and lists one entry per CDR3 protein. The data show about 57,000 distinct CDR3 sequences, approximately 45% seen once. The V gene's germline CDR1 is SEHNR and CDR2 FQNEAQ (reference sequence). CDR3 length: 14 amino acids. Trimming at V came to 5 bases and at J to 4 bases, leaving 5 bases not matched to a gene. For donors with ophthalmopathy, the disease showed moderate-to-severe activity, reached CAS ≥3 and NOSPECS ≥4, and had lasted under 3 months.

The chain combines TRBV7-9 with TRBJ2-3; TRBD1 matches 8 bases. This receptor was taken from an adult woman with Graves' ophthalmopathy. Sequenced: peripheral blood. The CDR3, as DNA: TGTGCCAGCAGCCGAGACAGGGGACCAGATACGCAGTATTTT. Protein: CASSRDRGPDTQYF.